Presented here are 20 T cell receptor beta chains from one specimen sequenced in a study of shared clonotypes between healthy human individuals. Terminally differentiated effector memory CD45RA+ cells were excluded by CCR7 positive selection of CD45RO-negative cells. Produced via immunoSEQ multiplex PCR; TCRdb's table is partial and in-frame only. This table has about 820,000 clones, about 92% appearing once. Sequencing used naive CD8+ T cells sorted from blood. The receptors stem from a man aged 25-40 years in good health.

The V gene is TRBV7-3, the J gene TRBJ2-3, with TRBD1 as a possible D gene (6 bases). Trimming removed 3 bases at V and 4 bases at J, with 14 bases between. CDR1 is SGHTA and CDR2 is FQGTGA in the germline V gene. There are 15 residues in the CDR3. CDR3 in amino acids: CASSLNGGSSDTQYF. The CDR3 DNA follows: TGTGCCAGCAGCTTGAATGGGGGCTCCTCAGATACGCAGTATTTT.

On this clone itself: Other DNA sequences in this sample translate to the same CDR3. The gene calls are TRBV10-1 and TRBJ2-7; D is uncertain. Germline CDR1 and CDR2: WNHNN and SYGVQD (reference sequence). V lost 2 bases and J 4 bases, leaving 6 bases between the germline ends. CDR3 length: 12 residues. The CDR3 protein is CASSESLYEQYF. In DNA, the CDR3 is TGCGCCAGCAGTGAGAGTCTGTACGAGCAGTACTTC.

This chain links TRBV28 with TRBJ2-7, with 11 bases lining up with TRBD2. There are 15 residues in the CDR3. CDR1 MDHEN and CDR2 SYDVKM come from the germline V gene. V gave up 6 bases and J gave up 3 bases; unmatched junction bases: 7. The CDR3 DNA is TGTGCCAGCAGCCAAAGACTAGCGGGGTTCTACGAGCAGTACTTC. Translation gives CASSQRLAGFYEQYF.

This sequence joins TRBV28 and TRBJ2-7; D remains ambiguous. The CDR3 is 14 amino acids. Germline assignment: CDR1 MDHEN and CDR2 SYDVKM. Trimming took off 7 bases at V and 9 bases at J, with 22 bases between the two ends. CDR3 amino acids: CASTAKGIPWGQYF. In DNA, the CDR3 is TGTGCCAGCACCGCTAAAGGTATACCTTGGGGGCAGTACTTC.

The V call is TRBV28, the J call TRBJ2-5; weak D call: TRBD2 (6 bases). Trimming took 5 bases from V and 1 from J, leaving 8 bases between them. CDR1 MDHEN and CDR2 SYDVKM come from the germline V gene. The CDR3 totals 13 residues. The CDR3 sequence: CASSRDSQETQYF. DNA for the CDR3: TGTGCCAGCAGTAGGGACTCCCAAGAGACCCAGTACTTC.

This clone was seen just once. Here the CDR3 DNA reads TGTGCCAGCAGTTACATTAGCACAGATACGCAGTATTTT. Protein sequence: CASSYISTDTQYF. This chain joins TRBV6-6 and TRBJ2-3; D gene unclear. Germline V gives CDR1 MNHNY, CDR2 SVGAGI (reference sequence). V was shortened by 2 bases and J by 0 bases, with 3 bases between the two germline ends. The CDR3 spans 13 residues.

The rearrangement joins TRBV28 to TRBJ2-7, with 8 bases aligning to TRBD1. This CDR3 spans 14 amino acids. V trimming: 10 bases; J trimming: 0 bases; junction bases outside the gene matches: 8. Germline-derived CDR1 and CDR2 are MDHEN and SYDVKM. This CDR3 reads CAIQDRGSSYEQYF. The CDR3 bases are TGTGCCATCCAAGACAGGGGTAGCTCCTACGAGCAGTACTTC. The full variable domain, in which reference TRBV28 and TRBJ2-7 provide the parts outside the CDR3, is DVKVTQSSRYLVKRTGEKVFLECVQDMDHENMFWYRQDPGLGLRLIYFSYDVKMKEKGDIPEGYSVSREKKERFSLILESASTNQTSMYLCAIQDRGSSYEQYFGPGTRLTVT.

This chain uses TRBV7-8 with TRBJ2-2; 7 bases are shared with TRBD2. V lost 2 bases to trimming and J lost 9 bases; unmatched junction nucleotides: 9. Germline V gives CDR1 SGHVS, CDR2 FQNEAQ. The CDR3 loop spans 15 amino acids. The chain's CDR3 is CASSLLGGSIRELFF. The CDR3 DNA sequence: TGTGCCAGCAGCTTATTAGGCGGGAGCATCAGGGAGCTGTTTTTT.

V gene TRBV7-9 combines with J gene TRBJ1-4, with D perhaps TRBD1 (5 bases). V lost 5 bases and J 4 bases, leaving 23 bases between the germline ends. Looked up from germline, CDR1 is SEHNR and CDR2 is FQNEAQ (reference sequence). CDR3 length equals 18 residues. The CDR3 sequence is CASSPPRIGGDRNEKLFF. The CDR3, as DNA: TGTGCCAGCAGCCCACCGAGGATTGGGGGGGACCGTAATGAAAAACTGTTTTTT.

The rearrangement joins TRBV7-9 to TRBJ2-5; 14 nucleotides agree with TRBD2. The CDR3 runs 19 residues. The V segment lost 1 base and the J segment 5 bases; nucleotides outside the gene matches: 12. Looked up from germline, CDR1 is SEHNR and CDR2 is FQNEAQ (reference sequence). The CDR3 coding sequence is TGTGCCAGCAGCTTAGGAGAGGGGACTAGCGGGAGAAGACTTGAGACCCAGTACTTC. Protein: CASSLGEGTSGRRLETQYF.

This sequence joins TRBV30 and TRBJ2-1, with a possible D match to TRBD2 (5 bases). Germline CDR1 GTSNPN, CDR2 SVGIG (reference sequence). V was trimmed by 4 bases and J by 10 bases, leaving 20 bases between them. The CDR3 sequence is 14 residues long. This chain's CDR3 is CAWTGKAAALEQFF. The DNA for the CDR3 is TGTGCCTGGACCGGGAAAGCGGCGGCTCTGGAGCAGTTCTTC.

The genes are TRBV11-2 and TRBJ2-7; 7 positions match TRBD2. This CDR3 comprises 16 residues. Germline CDR1 reads SGHAT; CDR2 reads FQNNGV. With 5 bases clipped from V and 2 bases from J, the junction kept 12 bases outside the gene matches. The CDR3: CASSPEGGERPYEQYF. CDR3 DNA: TGTGCCAGCAGCCCAGAGGGAGGGGAACGACCCTACGAGCAGTACTTC.

The chain combines TRBV27 with TRBJ2-1, with D unresolved. Germline assignment: CDR1 MNHEY and CDR2 SMNVEV (reference sequence). Between the trimmed V and J ends, which lost 10 bases and 2 bases, there was a span of 9 bases. CDR3 length: 12 amino acids. The CDR3 sequence is CATRKTYNEQFF. CDR3 nucleotide sequence: TGTGCCACCCGGAAGACCTACAATGAGCAGTTCTTC.

The chain has TRBV2 and TRBJ2-1; either TRBD1 or TRBD2 may fit D (5 bases each). V was pared by 7 bases and J by 4 bases, with 8 bases between. CDR3 length: 12 residues. Germline CDR1 and CDR2: SNHLY and FYNNEI. For the CDR3, the DNA is TGTGCCAGCACTGAGGGGTACAATGAGCAGTTCTTC. Its protein is CASTEGYNEQFF.

Notes on this clone: The missing conserved phenylalanine or tryptophan at the end of this CDR3 makes a read error likely. The DNA is left out, because the CDR3 cannot be placed on it with certainty; the CDR3 is given as TCRdb lists it. The chain employs TRBV21-1 and TRBJ2-6. TRBV21-1 is listed as a pseudogene. The CDR3 is 8 amino acids in total, end residues counted. CDR3 amino acids: CASSKHGA.

The chain joins TRBV28 to TRBJ2-5; TRBD2 matches 8 bases. Looked up from germline, CDR1 is MDHEN and CDR2 is SYDVKM. The ends lost 4 bases at V and 4 bases at J; junction bases unmatched: 11. The CDR3 is 16 amino acids. Here the CDR3 reads CASSSEVRAGVETQYF. The CDR3 DNA sequence: TGTGCCAGCAGTTCCGAGGTCCGAGCGGGAGTAGAGACCCAGTACTTC.

The J gene is TRBJ1-2, the V gene TRBV4-1; 7 bases agree with TRBD1. The germline gives CDR1 MGHRA, CDR2 YSYEKL. This CDR3 contains 15 residues. Losses at the gene ends were 1 base for V and 7 bases for J; bases not matched to a gene: 9. For the CDR3, the DNA is TGCGCCAGCAGCCAAGTAGGGACAGATACAGTTGGCTACACCTTC. Encoded protein: CASSQVGTDTVGYTF.

The chain uses TRBV6-5 and TRBJ2-1, with D unresolved. This CDR3 has 15 residues. V was pared by 2 bases and J by 0 bases, with 8 bases between. Looked up from germline, CDR1 is MNHEY and CDR2 is SVGAGI. In DNA form, the CDR3 reads TGTGCCAGCAGTTACCGAACAAGCTCCTACAATGAGCAGTTCTTC. Its protein is CASSYRTSSYNEQFF.

Only one count was recorded for this clone. The chain links TRBV29-1 to TRBJ2-7; D perhaps matches TRBD1 (5 bases). CDR3 size: 10 residues. V lost 6 bases and J 6 bases, leaving 9 bases between the germline ends. Germline assignment: CDR1 SQVTM and CDR2 ANQGSEA. The CDR3 nucleotides are TGCAGCGTAGCAGGGATCGAGCAGTACTTC. Protein sequence: CSVAGIEQYF.

This rearrangement joins TRBV7-6 to TRBJ2-7, with D perhaps assigned TRBD1 or TRBD2 (5 bases each). The germline V gene has CDR1 SGHVS and CDR2 FNYEAQ. This CDR3 has 14 amino acids. V lost 4 bases and J lost 6, with 16 bases in between. The CDR3 region has the DNA TGTGCCAGCAGCTCTGCTTATGGGGGTCTCGAGCAGTACTTC. Amino acids: CASSSAYGGLEQYF.